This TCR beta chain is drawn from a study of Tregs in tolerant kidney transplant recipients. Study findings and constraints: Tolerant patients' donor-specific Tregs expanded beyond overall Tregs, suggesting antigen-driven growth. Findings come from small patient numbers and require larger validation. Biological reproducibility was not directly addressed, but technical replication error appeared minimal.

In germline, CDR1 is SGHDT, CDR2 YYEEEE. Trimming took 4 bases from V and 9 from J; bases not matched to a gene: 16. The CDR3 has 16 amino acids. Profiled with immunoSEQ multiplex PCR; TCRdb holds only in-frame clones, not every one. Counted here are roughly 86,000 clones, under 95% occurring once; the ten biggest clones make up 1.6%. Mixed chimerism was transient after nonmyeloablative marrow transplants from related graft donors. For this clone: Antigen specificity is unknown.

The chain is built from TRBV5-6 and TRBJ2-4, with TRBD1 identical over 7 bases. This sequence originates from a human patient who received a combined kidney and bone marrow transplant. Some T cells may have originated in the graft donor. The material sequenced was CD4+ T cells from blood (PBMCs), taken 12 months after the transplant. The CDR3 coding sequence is TGTGCCAGCAGCCACCTAAATGGGCAGGGACAGAGCATTCAGTACTTC. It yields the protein CASSHLNGQGQSIQYF.